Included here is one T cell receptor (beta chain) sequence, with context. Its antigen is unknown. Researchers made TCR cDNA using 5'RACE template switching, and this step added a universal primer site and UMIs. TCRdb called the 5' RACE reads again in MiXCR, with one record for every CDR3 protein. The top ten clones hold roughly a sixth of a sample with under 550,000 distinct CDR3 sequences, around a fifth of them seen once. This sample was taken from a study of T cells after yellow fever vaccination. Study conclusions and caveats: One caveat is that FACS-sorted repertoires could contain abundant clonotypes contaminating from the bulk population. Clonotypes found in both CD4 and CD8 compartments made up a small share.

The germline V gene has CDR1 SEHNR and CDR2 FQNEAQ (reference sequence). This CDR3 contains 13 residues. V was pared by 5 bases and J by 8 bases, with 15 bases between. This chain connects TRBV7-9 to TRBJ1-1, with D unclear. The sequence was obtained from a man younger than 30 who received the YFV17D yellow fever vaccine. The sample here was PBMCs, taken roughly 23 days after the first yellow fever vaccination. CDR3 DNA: TGTGCCAGCAGCCCAGTGGGCGCTGGGGAAGCTTTCTTT. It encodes CASSPVGAGEAFF.